Each of the 8 T cell receptor beta chains below was sequenced from the same sample in a study of T cell changes during pregnancy in multiple sclerosis. This table comes from immunoSEQ multiplex PCR, and its TCRdb copy is limited to in-frame clones, with some not included. Of under 95,000 clones listed, around nine tenths are singletons. The specimen was CD4+ T cells from peripheral blood mononuclear cells, collected before pregnancy. All receptors derive from a female donor with multiple sclerosis, enrolled in a pregnancy study.

This chain joins TRBV7-8 and TRBJ2-7; 7 nucleotides match TRBD1. Germline assignment: CDR1 SGHVS and CDR2 FQNEAQ. After removal of 1 base from V and 3 bases from J, the junction contained 3 bases not matched to a gene. The CDR3 length is 14 residues. CDR3 coding DNA: TGTGCCAGCAGCTTAGGGACAGGCTACTACGAGCAGTACTTC. Its translation is CASSLGTGYYEQYF.

The chain is built from TRBV9 and TRBJ2-2; TRBD1 matches 9 bases. This CDR3 comprises 19 residues. With 3 bases clipped from V and 4 bases from J, the junction kept 16 bases outside the gene matches. The germline CDR1 and CDR2 sequences are SGDLS and YYNGEE. The chain's CDR3 is CASSARKGQGSVGTGELFF. CDR3 nucleotide sequence: TGTGCCAGCAGCGCCCGAAAGGGACAGGGATCAGTCGGCACCGGGGAGCTGTTTTTT.

V and J are TRBV15 and TRBJ2-5; D gene unclear. CDR1 is LNHNV, CDR2 YYDKDF, per germline (reference sequence). V was trimmed by 3 bases and J by 5 bases, leaving 16 bases between them. CDR3 length equals 15 residues. CDR3 DNA sequence: TGTGCCACCAGCAGTTGGGCCCTCCGGCAGGAGACCCAGTACTTC. Translated, it gives CATSSWALRQETQYF.

This chain uses TRBV7-8 with TRBJ1-1; 10 nucleotides agree with TRBD1. CDR1 and CDR2 from the germline V gene are SGHVS and FQNEAQ. This CDR3 contains 15 residues. Trimming took 3 bases from V and 1 from J; bases not matched to a gene: 2. The chain's CDR3 is CASSFRTGGNTEAFF. CDR3 nucleotides: TGTGCCAGCAGCTTCAGGACAGGGGGGAACACTGAAGCTTTCTTT.

The gene calls are TRBV6-6 and TRBJ2-7; D is ambiguous. CDR1 and CDR2 from the germline V gene are MNHNY and SVGAGI (reference sequence). With 1 base removed from V and 4 bases from J, the gap between germline ends came to 5 bases. The CDR3 extends over 12 amino acids. CDR3 in DNA: TGTGCCAGCAGTTACTTGAGATACGAGCAGTACTTC. This sequence encodes CASSYLRYEQYF.

With regard to this clone: One junction end disagrees with the germline gene, perhaps due to a read error. The V and J genes are TRBV5-1 and TRBJ1-4, with a weak D call TRBD1 (5 bases). Germline CDR1 is SGHRS and CDR2 is YFSETQ. CDR3 length: 15 amino acids. For the CDR3, the DNA is TGCGCCAGCAGTTTGGGACCGACAGACGGAGAAAAACTGTTTTTT. It is translated as CASSLGPTDGEKLFF.

This rearrangement joins TRBV19 to TRBJ2-5; the match to TRBD2 covers 9 bases. Germline trimming cut 4 bases from V and 2 bases from J; bases unmatched to any gene: 5. This CDR3 is 15 amino acids long. Germline loops: CDR1 LNHDA, CDR2 SQIVND (reference sequence). The CDR3 DNA reads TGTGCCAGTAGTAAAGCGGGGGGCCGACAAGAGACCCAGTACTTC. Its translation: CASSKAGGRQETQYF.

This clone was seen only once. This sequence joins TRBV29-1 and TRBJ2-2; perhaps TRBD2 as D (6 bases). The V gene lost 6 bases and the J gene lost 5 bases, with 13 bases spanning the gap. The CDR3 loop spans 13 amino acids. The germline V gene encodes CDR1 SQVTM and CDR2 ANQGSEA. The DNA of the CDR3 is TGCAGCGTCCCAGCGGGTTTAACCGGGGAGCTGTTTTTT. This sequence encodes CSVPAGLTGELFF.